This T cell receptor beta chain came from a study of cytomegalovirus exposure and HLA in healthy donors. A few counts support this clone. Its antigen is as yet unknown. General study points: TCR beta V- and J-gene trimming was later associated with a missense DCLRE1C variant. Immune exposure information comprised only CMV serostatus.

Amplification used 60 Vbeta primers and 13 Jbeta primers. The data were produced by immunoSEQ multiplex PCR, yet TCRdb's version contains in-frame clones alone and is incomplete. This table has fewer than 150,000 clones, approximately 76% appearing once. CDR3 length: 17 residues. The V segment lost 10 bases and the J segment 5 bases; nucleotides outside the gene matches: 16. The germline CDR1 and CDR2 sequences are MNHEY and SMNVEV (reference sequence). The V gene is TRBV27, the J gene TRBJ1-6, with TRBD1 matching 8 bases. The TCR comes from a man aged 45-65 years in good health and CMV-seropositive. The sequencing sample was made of PBMCs. The CDR3 protein is CATPGRGRGSNNSPLHF. The CDR3, as DNA: TGTGCCACCCCGGGCAGGGGGCGCGGATCCAATAATTCACCCCTCCACTTT.